The T cell receptor beta chain described here comes from a study of T cell changes during pregnancy in multiple sclerosis. This table comes from immunoSEQ multiplex PCR, and its TCRdb copy is limited to in-frame clones, with some not included. The sample holds roughly 70,000 clones, 91% seen once. V lost 0 bases and J lost 2, with 5 bases in between. The V gene's germline CDR1 is SGHNT and CDR2 YYREEE (reference sequence). The CDR3 loop spans 14 amino acids. V usage is TRBV5-4 and J usage is TRBJ2-2; D not resolved. The clonotype comes from a female donor with multiple sclerosis, enrolled in a pregnancy study. The sequences come from peripheral blood, collected in the first trimester of pregnancy. The CDR3 DNA follows: TGTGCCAGCAGCTTGGGGAGAAACACCGGGGAGCTGTTTTTT. Protein product: CASSLGRNTGELFF.